This is a list of T cell receptor beta chains from one sample in a study of OX40 agonist ivuxolimab in advanced cancers. Some clones are missing from TCRdb's copy, which holds only in-frame ones; the method was immunoSEQ multiplex PCR. The data show about 70,000 clones, roughly nine tenths seen once. The specimen comprised CD4+ or CD8+ T cells sorted from blood, sampled in a trial of the OX40 agonist ivuxolimab. These receptors were obtained from an adult with an advanced solid tumor such as melanoma, head and neck, liver or kidney cancer. Both conserved end residues are part of each CDR3. A D gene is named only where the DNA matches it firmly. Where a row states a size, it is once, few, many or the class of an expanded clone; other rows omit it.

size	J	D	V	CDR3	DNA
.	TRBJ1-2	.	TRBV29-1	CSVEWGNGYTF	TGCAGCGTTGAGTGGGGTAATGGCTACACCTTC
.	TRBJ2-7	TRBD1	TRBV5-1	CASRASGTGISEQYF	TGCGCCAGCCGTGCCAGCGGGACAGGGATATCCGAGCAGTACTTC
.	TRBJ2-2	TRBD2	TRBV29-1	CSATEASGKAGELFF	TGCAGCGCCACGGAGGCTAGCGGGAAGGCCGGGGAGCTGTTTTTT
.	TRBJ2-5	.	TRBV28	CASSLSYSKETQYF	TGTGCCAGCAGTTTGTCCTACAGCAAGGAGACCCAGTACTTC
.	TRBJ1-4	.	TRBV5-1	CASSQLTSANEKLFF	TGCGCCAGCAGCCAGCTCACTTCAGCTAATGAAAAACTGTTTTTT
.	TRBJ2-2	.	TRBV7-2	CASSLATGELFF	TGTGCCAGCAGCTTAGCTACCGGGGAGCTGTTTTTT
once	TRBJ2-5	TRBD1	TRBV11-2	CASSKGPGTAKQETQYF	TGTGCCAGCAGCAAAGGCCCCGGGACAGCCAAACAAGAGACCCAGTACTTC
.	TRBJ2-2	TRBD1	TRBV6-1	CASTGQINTGELFF	TGTGCCAGCACGGGACAGATTAACACCGGGGAGCTGTTTTTT
.	TRBJ1-2	.	TRBV5-6	CASSLIGDYGYTF	TGTGCCAGCAGCTTGATAGGTGACTATGGCTACACCTTC
.	TRBJ2-3	.	TRBV27	CASSFAVRGTDTQYF	TGTGCCAGCAGTTTTGCAGTGCGAGGCACAGATACGCAGTATTTT
.	TRBJ2-7	TRBD1	TRBV5-4	CASSLRDRGPYEQYF	TGTGCCAGCAGCTTGCGGGACAGGGGGCCTTACGAGCAGTACTTC
.	TRBJ1-6	.	TRBV10-3	CAISGTDFNSPLHF	TGTGCCATCAGTGGGACAGATTTTAATTCACCCCTCCACTTT
few	TRBJ1-3	.	TRBV19	CASKRSSGNTIYF	TGTGCCAGTAAGAGATCCTCTGGAAACACCATATATTTT
.	TRBJ1-2	TRBD1	TRBV6-1	CASSAKGTGHGYTF	TGTGCCAGCAGTGCCAAGGGGACAGGGCATGGCTACACCTTC
.	TRBJ2-1	.	TRBV6-6	CATFRDPDYNEQFF	TGTGCCACCTTCCGGGACCCTGATTACAATGAGCAGTTCTTC
once	TRBJ1-6	.	TRBV27	CASSLWGRGNSPLHF	TGTGCCAGCAGTTTATGGGGCAGGGGAAATTCACCCCTCCACTTT
.	TRBJ2-1	.	TRBV7-2	CASSLQGLLFSYNEQFF	TGTGCCAGCAGCTTACAGGGGCTTCTCTTCTCCTACAATGAGCAGTTCTTC
.	TRBJ2-7	TRBD2	TRBV6-5	CASSYSFSGSIYEQYF	TGTGCCAGCAGTTACTCTTTTAGCGGGAGCATCTACGAGCAGTACTTC
.	TRBJ2-2	.	TRBV30	CAWIKTPGITGELFF	TGTGCCTGGATCAAAACCCCAGGGATCACCGGGGAGCTGTTTTTT
.	TRBJ1-5	.	TRBV6-5	CASSFANQPQHF	TGTGCCAGCAGTTTCGCTAATCAGCCCCAGCATTTT
.	TRBJ1-2	TRBD1	TRBV18	CASSGGAGGLANYGYTF	TGTGCCAGCTCCGGAGGCGCAGGGGGATTAGCTAACTATGGCTACACCTTC
.	TRBJ2-5	.	TRBV10-3	CAISQTLGAQETQYF	TGTGCCATCAGCCAAACCCTGGGCGCTCAAGAGACCCAGTACTTC
.	TRBJ2-7	.	TRBV5-6	CASSVGSGQSYEQYF	TGTGCCAGCAGCGTTGGATCCGGACAGTCCTACGAGCAGTACTTC
.	TRBJ1-3	.	TRBV4-3	CASSSQVSGSSGNTIYF	TGCGCCAGCAGCTCACAGGTGTCTGGTAGCTCTGGAAACACCATATATTTT
.	TRBJ2-2	.	TRBV11-2	CASSLGHTGELFF	TGTGCCAGCAGCTTGGGGCACACCGGGGAGCTGTTTTTT
.	TRBJ2-1	.	TRBV11-3	CASSLDTGQQFF	TGTGCCAGCAGCTTAGATACGGGCCAGCAGTTCTTC
once	TRBJ1-1	.	TRBV6-6	CASSQAQYSTEAFF	TGTGCCAGCAGCCAAGCACAGTATTCCACTGAAGCTTTCTTT
.	TRBJ2-7	TRBD2	TRBV5-1	CASSSGTGGYEQYF	TGCGCCAGCAGCTCCGGGACGGGGGGTTACGAGCAGTACTTC
.	TRBJ1-3	.	TRBV18	CASSPDLSSGNTIYF	TGTGCCAGCTCACCAGACCTGAGCTCTGGAAACACCATATATTTT
.	TRBJ2-5	TRBD2	TRBV27	CASRYSGGSGETQYF	TGTGCCAGCAGATACAGCGGGGGGTCGGGGGAGACCCAGTACTTC
.	TRBJ2-3	TRBD2	TRBV4-3	CASSQARLAGSPSTDTQYF	TGCGCCAGCAGCCAAGCAAGACTAGCGGGGTCCCCTAGCACAGATACGCAGTATTTT
.	TRBJ1-1	.	TRBV7-3	CASSLLPGPMNTEAFF	TGTGCCAGCAGCCTCCTCCCGGGACCTATGAACACTGAAGCTTTCTTT
.	TRBJ1-1	TRBD1	TRBV5-5	CASSLAGTGGTRRAFF	TGTGCCAGCAGCTTGGCGGGGACAGGGGGCACCAGGAGAGCTTTCTTT
.	TRBJ1-5	.	TRBV29-1	CSVASGRDQPQHF	TGCAGCGTTGCTTCAGGGCGAGATCAGCCCCAGCATTTT
.	TRBJ1-1	.	TRBV6-5	CASSYGGHTEAFF	TGTGCCAGCAGTTATGGGGGGCACACTGAAGCTTTCTTT
.	TRBJ2-5	.	TRBV7-9	CASSFSQGQETQYF	TGTGCCAGCAGCTTCAGTCAGGGCCAAGAGACCCAGTACTTC
.	TRBJ1-5	.	TRBV5-6	CASSRAAGQPQHF	TGTGCCAGCAGCCGGGCCGCGGGTCAGCCCCAGCATTTT
once	TRBJ1-3	.	TRBV12-5	CASGLDIGNTIYF	TGTGCTAGTGGTTTAGACATTGGAAACACCATATATTTT
few	TRBJ1-2	TRBD1	TRBV5-1	CASSWDSLNYGYTF	TGCGCCAGCAGCTGGGACAGCCTAAACTATGGCTACACCTTC
.	TRBJ2-4	TRBD1	TRBV6-5	CASSTGQLAKNIQYF	TGTGCCAGCAGCACGGGACAGCTAGCCAAAAACATTCAGTACTTC
.	TRBJ1-3	.	TRBV5-6	CASRLQGFSGNTIYF	TGTGCCAGCAGATTACAGGGATTCTCTGGAAACACCATATATTTT
.	TRBJ2-1	TRBD2	TRBV6-5	CASRSSGGFYEQFF	TGTGCCAGCAGATCTAGCGGGGGGTTTTATGAGCAGTTCTTC
.	TRBJ2-7	.	TRBV7-2	CASSFEGNSYEQYF	TGTGCCAGCAGCTTCGAGGGTAACTCCTACGAGCAGTACTTC
.	TRBJ2-7	TRBD1	TRBV2	CASRKTGGYEQYF	TGTGCCAGCAGAAAGACAGGGGGGTACGAGCAGTACTTC
.	TRBJ2-5	TRBD1	TRBV18	CASSPPGQKQETQYF	TGTGCCAGCTCACCTCCGGGACAGAAGCAAGAGACCCAGTACTTC
.	TRBJ2-1	TRBD2	TRBV7-2	CASRTSGGGDEQFF	TGTGCCAGCAGAACTAGCGGGGGGGGAGATGAGCAGTTCTTC
.	TRBJ1-2	.	TRBV14	CASSRQRGYGYTF	TGTGCCAGCAGCAGGCAAAGGGGCTATGGCTACACCTTC
.	TRBJ2-1	.	TRBV15	CATSRDYNEQFF	TGTGCCACCAGCAGAGATTACAATGAGCAGTTCTTC
.	TRBJ1-3	.	TRBV7-9	CASSQTGLSGNTIYF	TGTGCCAGCAGCCAGACCGGACTCTCCGGAAACACCATATATTTT
.	TRBJ2-5	TRBD2	TRBV28	CASSSILARETQYF	TGTGCCAGCAGTTCTATACTAGCGCGAGAGACCCAGTACTTC
.	TRBJ2-1	.	TRBV5-6	CASSSDNEQFF	TGTGCCAGCAGCTCGGACAATGAGCAGTTCTTC
.	TRBJ2-1	TRBD2	TRBV6-5	CASRYTSGGYNEQFF	TGTGCCAGCAGATACACTAGCGGGGGTTACAATGAGCAGTTCTTC
.	TRBJ1-1	.	TRBV5-1	CASRWDQNTEAFF	TGCGCCAGCAGGTGGGACCAGAACACTGAAGCTTTCTTT